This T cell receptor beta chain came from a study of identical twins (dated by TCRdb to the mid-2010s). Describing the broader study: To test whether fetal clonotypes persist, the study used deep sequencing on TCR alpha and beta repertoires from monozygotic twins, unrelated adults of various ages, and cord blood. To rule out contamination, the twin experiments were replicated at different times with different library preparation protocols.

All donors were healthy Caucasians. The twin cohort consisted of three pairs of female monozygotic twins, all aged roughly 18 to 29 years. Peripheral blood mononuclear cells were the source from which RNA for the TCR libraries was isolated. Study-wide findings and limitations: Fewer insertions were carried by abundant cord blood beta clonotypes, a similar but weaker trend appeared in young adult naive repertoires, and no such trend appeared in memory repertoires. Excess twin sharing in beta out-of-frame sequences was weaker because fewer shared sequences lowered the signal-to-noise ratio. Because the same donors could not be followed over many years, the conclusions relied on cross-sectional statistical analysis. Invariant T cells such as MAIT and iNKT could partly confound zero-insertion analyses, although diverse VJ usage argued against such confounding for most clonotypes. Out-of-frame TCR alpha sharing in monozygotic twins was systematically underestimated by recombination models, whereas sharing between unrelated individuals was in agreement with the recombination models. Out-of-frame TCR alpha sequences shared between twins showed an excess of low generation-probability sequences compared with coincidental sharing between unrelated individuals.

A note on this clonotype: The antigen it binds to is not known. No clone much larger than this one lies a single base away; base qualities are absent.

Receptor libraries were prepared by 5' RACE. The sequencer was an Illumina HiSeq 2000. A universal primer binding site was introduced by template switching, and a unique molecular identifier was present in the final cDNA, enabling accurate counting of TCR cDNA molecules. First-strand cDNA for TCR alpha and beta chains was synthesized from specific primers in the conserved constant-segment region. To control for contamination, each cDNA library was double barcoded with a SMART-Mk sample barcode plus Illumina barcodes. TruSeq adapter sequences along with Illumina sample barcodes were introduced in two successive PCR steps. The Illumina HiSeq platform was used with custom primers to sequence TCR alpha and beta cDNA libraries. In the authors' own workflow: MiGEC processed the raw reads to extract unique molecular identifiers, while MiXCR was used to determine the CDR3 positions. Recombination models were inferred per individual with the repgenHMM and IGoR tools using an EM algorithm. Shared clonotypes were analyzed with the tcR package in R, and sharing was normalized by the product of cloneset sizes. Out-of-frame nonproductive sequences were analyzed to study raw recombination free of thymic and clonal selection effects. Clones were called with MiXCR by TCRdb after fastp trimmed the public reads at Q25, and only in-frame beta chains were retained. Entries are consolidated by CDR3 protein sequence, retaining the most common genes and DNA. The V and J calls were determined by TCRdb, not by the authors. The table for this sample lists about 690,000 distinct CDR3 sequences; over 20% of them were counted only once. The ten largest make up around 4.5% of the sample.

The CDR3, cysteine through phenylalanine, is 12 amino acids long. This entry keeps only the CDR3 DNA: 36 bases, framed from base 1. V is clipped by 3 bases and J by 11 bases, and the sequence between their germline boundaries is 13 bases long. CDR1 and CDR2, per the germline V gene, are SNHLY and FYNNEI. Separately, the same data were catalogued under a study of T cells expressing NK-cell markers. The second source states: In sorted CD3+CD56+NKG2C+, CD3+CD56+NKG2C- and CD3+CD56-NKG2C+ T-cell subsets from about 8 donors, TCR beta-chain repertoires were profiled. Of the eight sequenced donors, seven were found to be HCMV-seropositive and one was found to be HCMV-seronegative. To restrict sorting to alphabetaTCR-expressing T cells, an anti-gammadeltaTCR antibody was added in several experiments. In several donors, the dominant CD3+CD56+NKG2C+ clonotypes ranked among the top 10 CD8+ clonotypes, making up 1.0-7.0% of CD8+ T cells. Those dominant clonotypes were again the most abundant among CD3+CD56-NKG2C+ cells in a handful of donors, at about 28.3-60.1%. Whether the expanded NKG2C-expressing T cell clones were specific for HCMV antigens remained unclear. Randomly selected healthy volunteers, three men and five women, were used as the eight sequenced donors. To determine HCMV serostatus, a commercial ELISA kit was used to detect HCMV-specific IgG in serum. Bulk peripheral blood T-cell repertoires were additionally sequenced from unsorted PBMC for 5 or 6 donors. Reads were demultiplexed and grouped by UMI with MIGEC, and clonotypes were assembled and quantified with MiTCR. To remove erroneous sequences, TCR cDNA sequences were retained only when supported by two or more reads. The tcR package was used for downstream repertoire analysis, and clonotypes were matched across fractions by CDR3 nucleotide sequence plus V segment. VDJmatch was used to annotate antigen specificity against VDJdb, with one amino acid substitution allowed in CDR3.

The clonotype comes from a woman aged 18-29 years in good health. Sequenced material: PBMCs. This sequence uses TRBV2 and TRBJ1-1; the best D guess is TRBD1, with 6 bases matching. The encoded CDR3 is CASSEGGPRAFF. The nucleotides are TGTGCCAGCAGTGAGGGGGGCCCAAGGGCTTTCTTT.